Listed below are T cell receptor beta chains from one sample, sequenced in a study of blood T cell repertoires in COVID-19. TCRdb's copy holds only in-frame clones and misses some; the assay was immunoSEQ multiplex PCR. The sample lists roughly 15,000 clones; 87% were seen once. The sequencing sample was made of peripheral blood. These receptors were obtained from a human donor with active COVID-19. The donor label of this sample is uncertain. Both conserved end residues are part of each CDR3. D genes are given only for firm matches. Size tells how often a clone was seen (once, few, many) or the class of an expanded clone, and some rows leave it out.

TRBJ1-2	TRBV3-1/TRBV3-2	NA	NA	CASSPVLGHGYTF	TGTGCCAGCAGCCCCGTCCTAGGTCACGGCTACACCTTC
TRBJ2-2	TRBV6-5	TRBD2	NA	CASSYQAGVTGELFF	TGTGCCAGCAGTTACCAAGCGGGAGTCACCGGGGAGCTGTTTTTT
TRBJ2-3	TRBV19	NA	NA	CASSPRDTSTDTQYF	TGTGCCAGTAGTCCTCGGGACACTAGCACAGATACGCAGTATTTT
TRBJ2-7	TRBV5-6	NA	NA	CASSVYYSYEQYF	TGTGCCAGCAGCGTTTACTACTCCTACGAGCAGTACTTC
TRBJ2-3	TRBV4-1	NA	NA	CASGVGGTQYF	TGCGCCAGCGGGGTCGGAGGTACGCAGTATTTT
TRBJ1-1	TRBV7-9	NA	NA	CASSLGRATTEAFF	TGTGCCAGCAGCTTAGGCAGGGCTACAACTGAAGCTTTCTTT
TRBJ2-3	TRBV1	NA	NA	CTSSLTGVGGGTDTQYF	NA
TRBJ1-2	TRBV9	TRBD1	NA	CASSVAAGQGTVGYTF	TGTGCCAGCAGCGTAGCTGCGGGACAGGGCACGGTGGGCTACACCTTC
TRBJ1-6	TRBV6-5	NA	few	CATSTEYNSPLHF	TGTGCCACCTCGACAGAATATAATTCACCCCTCCACTTT
TRBJ2-3	TRBV29-1	NA	NA	CSVAGLLADTQYF	TGCAGCGTCGCGGGACTTCTCGCAGATACGCAGTATTTT
TRBJ1-1	TRBV28	NA	NA	CASSSRNEAFF	TGTGCCAGCAGTTCGCGGAATGAAGCTTTCTTT
TRBJ2-1	TRBV5-1	TRBD2	once	CASSLADGAGAGNEQFF	TGCGCCAGCAGCTTGGCCGACGGAGCGGGGGCCGGCAATGAGCAGTTCTTC
TRBJ2-2	TRBV6-2/TRBV6-3	NA	NA	CASSYYRYTNTGELFF	TGTGCCAGCAGTTATTACCGGTATACGAACACCGGGGAGCTGTTTTTT
TRBJ2-1	TRBV4-2	NA	once	CASSPSGNEQFF	TGTGCCAGCAGCCCCTCGGGTAATGAGCAGTTCTTC
TRBJ1-3	TRBV15	NA	NA	CATSSNRGFVNTIYF	TGTGCCACCAGCTCGAATAGGGGGTTCGTAAACACCATATATTTT
TRBJ2-7	TRBV30	NA	NA	CAWSPSKVGGNEQYF	TGTGCCTGGAGTCCATCCAAAGTGGGGGGAAACGAGCAGTACTTC
TRBJ1-5	TRBV9	TRBD1	few	CASSFGQGGQPQHF	TGTGCCAGCAGCTTCGGACAGGGTGGGCAGCCCCAGCATTTT
TRBJ2-7	TRBV28	NA	NA	CASTGHYSYEQYF	TGTGCCAGCACCGGACATTACTCCTACGAGCAGTACTTC
TRBJ2-1	TRBV7-9	NA	NA	CASSFLDKEQFF	TGTGCCAGCAGCTTCTTGGACAAAGAGCAGTTCTTC
TRBJ2-1	TRBV9	TRBD2	NA	CASSVAGRGGTEQFF	TGTGCCAGCAGCGTAGCGGGGCGGGGGGGTACTGAGCAGTTCTTC
TRBJ1-4	TRBV6-6	NA	NA	CASTLFGVGGEKLFF	TGTGCCAGCACTCTCTTTGGGGTCGGCGGGGAAAAACTGTTTTTT
TRBJ1-1	TRBV7-3	NA	few	CASSPRGGPAEAFF	TGTGCCAGCAGCCCAAGGGGAGGGCCGGCTGAAGCTTTCTTT
TRBJ2-2	TRBV7-3	TRBD2	NA	CASRPPAGEAAELFF	TGTGCCAGCAGACCCCCAGCGGGAGAGGCCGCGGAGCTGTTTTTT
TRBJ1-1	TRBV11-3	NA	NA	CASSSRDGMNTEAFF	TGTGCCAGCAGCTCCCGGGATGGTATGAACACTGAAGCTTTCTTT
TRBJ1-4	TRBV2	NA	NA	CASSDVTQNEKLFF	TGTGCCAGCAGTGACGTAACCCAGAATGAAAAACTGTTTTTT
TRBJ1-1	TRBV11-3	NA	once	CASSLGPGTEAFF	TGTGCCAGCAGCTTAGGGCCAGGGACTGAAGCTTTCTTT
TRBJ2-7	TRBV29-1	NA	few	CSVEGGQTYEQYF	TGCAGCGTTGAGGGCGGGCAGACCTACGAGCAGTACTTC
TRBJ2-2	TRBV5-8	TRBD1	NA	CASSTGQVNTGELFF	TGTGCCAGCAGCACGGGACAGGTGAACACCGGGGAGCTGTTTTTT
TRBJ1-3	TRBV18	TRBD1	NA	CASSQGQANSGNTIYF	TGTGCCAGCTCACAGGGACAGGCAAACTCTGGAAACACCATATATTTT
TRBJ2-1	TRBV7-7	NA	NA	CASSPGLIYNEQFF	TGTGCTAGCAGCCCGGGACTTATCTACAATGAGCAGTTCTTC
TRBJ1-2	TRBV13	TRBD1	NA	CASSLSSVLGQGNYGYTF	TGTGCCAGCAGCTTATCCTCCGTATTGGGACAGGGTAACTATGGCTACACCTTC
TRBJ2-3	TRBV11-3	TRBD2	NA	CASSSGLAGGLDTQYF	TGTGCCAGCAGCTCAGGACTAGCGGGGGGCCTAGATACGCAGTATTTT
TRBJ1-5	TRBV5-4	NA	NA	CASSFEAGQPQHF	TGTGCCAGCAGCTTCGAGGCGGGTCAGCCCCAGCATTTT
TRBJ2-1	TRBV29-1	TRBD1	NA	CSVENRGSYNEQFF	TGCAGCGTTGAAAACAGGGGGTCCTACAATGAGCAGTTCTTC
TRBJ1-3	TRBV7-2	NA	NA	CASSLVGHSNTIYF	TGTGCCAGCAGCTTAGTTGGACATTCAAACACCATATATTTT
TRBJ1-5	TRBV3-1/TRBV3-2	TRBD1	NA	CASSQDGDRGPDQPQHF	TGTGCCAGCAGCCAAGATGGGGACAGGGGGCCCGATCAGCCCCAGCATTTT
TRBJ1-5	TRBV27	NA	NA	CASSSHGSISNQPQHF	TGTGCCAGCAGTTCCCACGGGTCGATAAGCAATCAGCCCCAGCATTTT
TRBJ1-2	TRBV18	TRBD1	NA	CASSLPGQGIRYGYTF	TGTGCCAGCTCATTACCGGGACAGGGTATACGATATGGCTACACCTTC
TRBJ1-1	TRBV7-2	NA	NA	CASSSFPQGLSTEAFF	TGTGCCAGCAGCTCCTTTCCCCAGGGCTTGAGTACTGAAGCTTTCTTT
TRBJ2-2	TRBV5-6	NA	NA	CASRPGTSNTGELFF	TGTGCCAGCAGGCCCGGGACTTCGAACACCGGGGAGCTGTTTTTT
TRBJ1-1	TRBV5-5	NA	NA	CASSLVAGMNTEAFF	TGTGCCAGCAGCTTGGTTGCAGGGATGAACACTGAAGCTTTCTTT
TRBJ2-1	TRBV5-1	TRBD2	NA	CASSPRLAGGGLGQFF	TGCGCCAGCAGCCCCAGACTAGCGGGAGGGGGACTAGGGCAGTTCTTC
TRBJ2-3	TRBV6-2/TRBV6-3	NA	few	CASSPLRGAQSSDTQYF	TGTGCCAGCAGCCCCCTCCGTGGAGCCCAATCCAGCGATACGCAGTATTTT
TRBJ2-3	TRBV7-9	TRBD2	NA	CASSPPTSGEGTDTQYF	TGTGCCAGCAGCCCTCCGACTAGCGGGGAAGGGACAGATACGCAGTATTTT
TRBJ1-1	TRBV30	NA	NA	CAWAKQRGEAFF	TGTGCCTGGGCTAAACAAAGAGGTGAAGCTTTCTTT
TRBJ2-7	TRBV6-2/TRBV6-3	NA	NA	CASSYSIDYPYEQYF	TGTGCCAGCAGTTACTCGATAGACTACCCCTACGAGCAGTACTTC
TRBJ1-2	TRBV18	TRBD1	few	CASSPDRGEYGYTF	TGTGCCAGCTCACCAGACAGGGGAGAGTATGGCTACACCTTC
TRBJ2-7	TRBV19	TRBD1	NA	CASRSQGSFSYEQYF	TGTGCCAGTAGATCACAGGGGTCTTTCTCCTACGAGCAGTACTTC
TRBJ2-4	TRBV28	NA	NA	CASSTQGAKNIQYF	TGTGCCAGCAGTACACAGGGCGCCAAAAACATTCAGTACTTC
TRBJ2-7	TRBV7-9	TRBD1	NA	CASSSQGASYEQYF	TGTGCCAGCAGCTCCCAGGGGGCCTCCTACGAGCAGTACTTC
TRBJ1-2	TRBV5-1	NA	NA	CASRPDSQPYGYTF	TGCGCCAGCAGACCAGACAGCCAGCCCTATGGCTACACCTTC
TRBJ1-4	TRBV9	NA	NA	CASSVGGSNEKLFF	TGTGCCAGCAGCGTAGGCGGGAGTAATGAAAAACTGTTTTTT
TRBJ1-6	TRBV10-3	NA	NA	CAINPGDNSPLHF	TGTGCCATCAACCCGGGAGACAATTCACCCCTCCACTTT
TRBJ2-7	TRBV5-1	TRBD1	NA	CASRAGTGWSYEQYF	TGCGCCAGCAGGGCCGGGACAGGGTGGTCCTACGAGCAGTACTTC
TRBJ1-2	TRBV7-3	NA	NA	CASSQYGADSGYTF	TGTGCCAGCAGCCAATATGGGGCGGATTCCGGCTACACCTTC